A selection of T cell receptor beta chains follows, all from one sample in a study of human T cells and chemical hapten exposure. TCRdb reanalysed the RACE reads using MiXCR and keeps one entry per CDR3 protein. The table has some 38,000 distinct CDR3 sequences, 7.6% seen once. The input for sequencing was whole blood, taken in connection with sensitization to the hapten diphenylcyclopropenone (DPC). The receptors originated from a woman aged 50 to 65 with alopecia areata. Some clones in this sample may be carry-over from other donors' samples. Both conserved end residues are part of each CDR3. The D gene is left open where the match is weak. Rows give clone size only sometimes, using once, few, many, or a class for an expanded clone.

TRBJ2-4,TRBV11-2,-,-,TGTGCCAGCAGCCGGACTCGGGTCGACATTCAGTACTTC,CASSRTRVDIQYF
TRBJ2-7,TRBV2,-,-,TGTGCCAGCTCCAAGACGGGCGGGATCGGGTACGAGCAGTACTTC,CASSKTGGIGYEQYF
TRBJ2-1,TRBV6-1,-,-,TGTGCCAGCAGGTATCCCGGGACCCCCGGGAATGAGCAGTTCTTC,CASRYPGTPGNEQFF
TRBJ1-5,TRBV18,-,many,TGTGCCAGCTCACCACCGTGGGGGGGCCAACAGCCCCAGCATTTT,CASSPPWGGQQPQHF
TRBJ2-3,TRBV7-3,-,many,TGTGCCAGCAGCCCCCGGGGAGCCCCAGATACGCAGTATTTT,CASSPRGAPDTQYF
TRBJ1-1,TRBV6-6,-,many,TGTGCCAGCAGGAGGGGGTTGAACACTGAAGCTTTCTTT,CASRRGLNTEAFF
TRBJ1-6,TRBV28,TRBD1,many,TGTGCCAGCAGTTTATACAGGGGCGCAGGTTCACCCCTCCACTTT,CASSLYRGAGSPLHF
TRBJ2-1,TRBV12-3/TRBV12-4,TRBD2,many,TGTGCCAGCAGTCCCTCGGGAGGCGCCTACAATGAGCAGTTCTTC,CASSPSGGAYNEQFF
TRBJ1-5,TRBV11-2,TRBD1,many,TGTGCCAGTTCGGGACAGAGAAATCAGCCCCAGCATTTT,CASSGQRNQPQHF
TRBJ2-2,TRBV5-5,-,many,TGTGCCAGCAGCTTTAACCGCGGGGAGCTGTTTTTT,CASSFNRGELFF
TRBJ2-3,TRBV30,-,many,TGTGCCTGGAGCCGGGGGGCAGGAGATACGCAGTATTTT,CAWSRGAGDTQYF
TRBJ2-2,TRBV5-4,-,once,TGTGCCAGCAGCTTAGAAAGAGGGCCAGAGTACACCGGGGAGCTGTTTTTT,CASSLERGPEYTGELFF
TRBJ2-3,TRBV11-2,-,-,TGTGCCAGCAGCTTAACGGTCCATACGCAGTATTTT,CASSLTVHTQYF
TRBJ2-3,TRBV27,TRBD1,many,TGTGCCAGCAGGGGGACAGGGGCCCTCACAGATACGCAGTATTTT,CASRGTGALTDTQYF
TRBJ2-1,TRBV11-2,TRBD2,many,TGTGCCAGCAGCCGCGAAACTAGCGGGAACGGAGATGAGCAGTTCTTC,CASSRETSGNGDEQFF
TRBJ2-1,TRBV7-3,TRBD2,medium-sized,TGTGCCAGCAGCTTAACGGGACTAGCGGGATTCCATGAGCAGTTCTTC,CASSLTGLAGFHEQFF
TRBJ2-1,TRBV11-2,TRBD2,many,TGTGCCAGCACCCCTAGTCTAGCGGGAGGGGGTGAGCAGTTCTTC,CASTPSLAGGGEQFF
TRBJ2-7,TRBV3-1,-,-,TGTGCCAGCGCAGGTTTAGGCAGGTCCTACGAGCAGTACTTC,CASAGLGRSYEQYF
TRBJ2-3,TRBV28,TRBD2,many,TGTGCCAGCAGCCCTGGATGGGCGGGAGTCTATCGAGATACGCAGTATTTT,CASSPGWAGVYRDTQYF
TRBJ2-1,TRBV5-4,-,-,TGTGCCAGCAGCTTGGTGGTAGCGCCCAATGAGCAGTTCTTC,CASSLVVAPNEQFF
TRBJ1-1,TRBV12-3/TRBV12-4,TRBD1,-,TGTGCCAGCAGTTACCCCACAAGGGGGCCGAACACTGAAGCTTTCTTT,CASSYPTRGPNTEAFF
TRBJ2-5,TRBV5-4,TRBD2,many,TGTGCCAGCAGCTTTAGCGGGAGCTGGGAGACCCAGTACTTC,CASSFSGSWETQYF
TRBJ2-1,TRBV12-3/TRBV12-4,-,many,TGTGCCAGCAAAAGGGATTCCTACAATGAGCAGTTCTTC,CASKRDSYNEQFF
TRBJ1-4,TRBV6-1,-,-,TGTGCCAGCAGTGAAGGTTGGGGGATTGAAAAACTGTTTTTT,CASSEGWGIEKLFF
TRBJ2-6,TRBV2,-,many,TGTGCCAGCAGTGGGACCGCATCTGGGGCCAACGTCCTGACTTTC,CASSGTASGANVLTF
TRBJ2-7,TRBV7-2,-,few,TGTGCCAGCAGCTTAGTCCAGGGCGGATACGAGCAGTACTTC,CASSLVQGGYEQYF
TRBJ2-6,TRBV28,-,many,TGTGCCAGCAACCTCGCGGGTACTGGGGCCAACGTCCTGACTTTC,CASNLAGTGANVLTF
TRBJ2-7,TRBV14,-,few,TGTGCCAGCAGCCAAGATCCCGCCGGATCAAGGAGCTCCTACGAGCAGTACTTC,CASSQDPAGSRSSYEQYF
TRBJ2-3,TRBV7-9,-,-,TGTGCCAGCAGCTTAGGTTGGACAGATACGCAGTATTTT,CASSLGWTDTQYF
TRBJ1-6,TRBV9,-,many,TGTGCCAGCAGCGCCCATACCTTGAACACCGGTTCCTATTCACCCCTCCACTTT,CASSAHTLNTGSYSPLHF
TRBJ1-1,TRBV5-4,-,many,TGTGCCAGCAGCAGTACAGGGTCTGAAGCTTTCTTT,CASSSTGSEAFF
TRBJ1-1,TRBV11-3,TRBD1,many,TGTGCCAGCAGCCAGGGGGAAGTCGCTGAAGCTTTCTTT,CASSQGEVAEAFF
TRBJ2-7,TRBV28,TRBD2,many,TGTGCCAGCAGTTACTCCCAACTAGCGGGTGCCGTGAGCGAGCAGTACTTC,CASSYSQLAGAVSEQYF
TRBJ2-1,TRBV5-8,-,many,TGTGCCAGCAGCACGACTACTAGGGGTTACAATGAGCAGTTCTTC,CASSTTTRGYNEQFF
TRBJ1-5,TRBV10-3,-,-,TGTGCCATCCGTTCCGATAGCAATCAGCCCCAGCATTTT,CAIRSDSNQPQHF
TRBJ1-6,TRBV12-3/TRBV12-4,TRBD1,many,TGTGCCAGCAGTTTCGTAGGACAGGCGAATTCACCCCTCCACTTT,CASSFVGQANSPLHF
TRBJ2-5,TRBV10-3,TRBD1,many,TGTGCCATCAGTGATGGACAGGGGGCCGAGACCCAGTACTTC,CAISDGQGAETQYF
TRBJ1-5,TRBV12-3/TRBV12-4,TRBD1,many,TGTGCCAGCAGCTTACAGGGGCATCAGCCCCAGCATTTT,CASSLQGHQPQHF
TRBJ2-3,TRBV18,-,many,TGTGCCAGCTCACCGAACGTGGGTGGCACAGATACGCAGTATTTT,CASSPNVGGTDTQYF
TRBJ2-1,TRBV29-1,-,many,TGCAGCGTTGAAGATCTTCGGGGGACGTTCTTC,CSVEDLRGTFF
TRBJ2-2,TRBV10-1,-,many,TGCGCCAGGCAGGCGGACACCGGGGAGCTGTTTTTT,CARQADTGELFF
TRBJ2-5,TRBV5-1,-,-,TGCGCCAGCAGCGCCGGGACTTCCGCAAGGGAGACCCAGTACTTC,CASSAGTSARETQYF
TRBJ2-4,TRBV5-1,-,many,TGCGCCAGCACCCGTGGAACAGGCAGGGACATTCAGTACTTC,CASTRGTGRDIQYF
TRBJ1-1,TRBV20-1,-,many,TGCAGTGCTAGAGTTCGGGGTGGCATGAACACTGAAGCTTTCTTT,CSARVRGGMNTEAFF
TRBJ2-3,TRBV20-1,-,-,TGCAGTGCTAGCCAGGCAGTCACAGATACGCAGTATTTT,CSASQAVTDTQYF
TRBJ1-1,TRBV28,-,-,TGTGCCAGCAGTTTAGGGGATCTTGAAGCTTTCTTT,CASSLGDLEAFF
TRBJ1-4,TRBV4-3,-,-,TGCGCCAGCAGCCTCCTTCCCTGGGCGACTGCAACTAATGAAAAACTGTTTTTT,CASSLLPWATATNEKLFF
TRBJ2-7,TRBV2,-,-,TGTGCCAGCAGGGCCTACGAGCAGTACTTC,CASRAYEQYF
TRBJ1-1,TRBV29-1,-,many,TGCAGCGTTGAAGATCGGCCTAACACTGAAGCTTTCTTT,CSVEDRPNTEAFF
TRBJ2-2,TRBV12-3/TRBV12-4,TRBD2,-,TGTGCCAGCAGCCCCGGGCTAGCGGCCGCGAACACCGGGGAGCTGTTTTTT,CASSPGLAAANTGELFF
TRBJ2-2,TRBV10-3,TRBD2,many,TGTGCCATCACCTCTGATCTAGCGGGCCCTGGGAGCGGGGAGCTGTTTTTT,CAITSDLAGPGSGELFF
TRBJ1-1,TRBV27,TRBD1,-,TGTGCCAGCAGTCTAACAGGGGGGCCCACTGAAGCTTTCTTT,CASSLTGGPTEAFF
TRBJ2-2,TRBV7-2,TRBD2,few,TGTGCCAGCAGGGGACTAGCCCCCACCGGGGAGCTGTTTTTT,CASRGLAPTGELFF